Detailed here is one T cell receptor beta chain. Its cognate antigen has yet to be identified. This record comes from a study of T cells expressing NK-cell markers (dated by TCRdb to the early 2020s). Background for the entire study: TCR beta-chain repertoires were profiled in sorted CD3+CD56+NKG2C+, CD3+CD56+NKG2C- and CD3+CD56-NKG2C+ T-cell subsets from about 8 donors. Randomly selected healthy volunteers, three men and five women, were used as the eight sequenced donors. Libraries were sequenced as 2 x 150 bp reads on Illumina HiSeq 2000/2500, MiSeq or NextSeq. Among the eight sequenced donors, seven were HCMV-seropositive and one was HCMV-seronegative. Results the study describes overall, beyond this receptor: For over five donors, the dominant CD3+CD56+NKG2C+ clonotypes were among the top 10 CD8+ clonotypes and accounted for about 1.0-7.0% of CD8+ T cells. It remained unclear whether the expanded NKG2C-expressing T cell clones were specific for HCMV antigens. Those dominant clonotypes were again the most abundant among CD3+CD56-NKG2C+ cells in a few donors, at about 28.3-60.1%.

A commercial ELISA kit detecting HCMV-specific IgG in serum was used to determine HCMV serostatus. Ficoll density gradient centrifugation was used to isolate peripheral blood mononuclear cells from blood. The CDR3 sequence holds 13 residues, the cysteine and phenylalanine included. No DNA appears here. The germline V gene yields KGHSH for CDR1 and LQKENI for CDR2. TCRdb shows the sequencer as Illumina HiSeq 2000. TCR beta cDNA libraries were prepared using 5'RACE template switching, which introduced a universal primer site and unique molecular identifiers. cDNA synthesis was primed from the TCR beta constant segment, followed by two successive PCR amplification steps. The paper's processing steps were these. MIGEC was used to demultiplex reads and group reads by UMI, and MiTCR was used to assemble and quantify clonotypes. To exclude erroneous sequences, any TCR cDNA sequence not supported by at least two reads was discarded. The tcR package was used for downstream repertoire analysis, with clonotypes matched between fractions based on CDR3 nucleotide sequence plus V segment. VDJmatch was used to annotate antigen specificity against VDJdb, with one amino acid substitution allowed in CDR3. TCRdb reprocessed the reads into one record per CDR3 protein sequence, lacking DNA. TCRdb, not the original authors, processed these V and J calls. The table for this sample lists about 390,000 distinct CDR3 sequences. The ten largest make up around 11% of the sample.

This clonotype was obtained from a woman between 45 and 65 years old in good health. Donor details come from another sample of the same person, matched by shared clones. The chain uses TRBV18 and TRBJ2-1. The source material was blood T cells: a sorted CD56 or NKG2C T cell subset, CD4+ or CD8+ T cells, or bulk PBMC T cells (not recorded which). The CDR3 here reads CASVGGSYNEQFF. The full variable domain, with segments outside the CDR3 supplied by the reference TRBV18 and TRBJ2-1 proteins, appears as NAGVMQNPRHLVRRRGQEARLRCSPMKGHSHVYWYRQLPEEGLKFMVYLQKENIIDESGMPKERFSAEFPKEGPSILRIQQVVRGDSAAYFCASVGGSYNEQFFGPGTRLTVL.